A single sample gave rise to the 14 T cell receptor beta chains below, sequenced in a study of PD-L1 blockade in urothelial cancer. TCRdb's copy holds only in-frame clones and misses some; the assay was immunoSEQ multiplex PCR. The sample lists tens of thousands of clones, roughly 87% occurring once. Sequences were derived from PBMCs, sampled around atezolizumab (anti-PD-L1) treatment. Receptor source: a man in his sixties with urothelial cancer.

The genes are TRBV6-1 and TRBJ1-1; D gene ambiguous. The CDR3 contains 15 residues. Germline V gives CDR1 MNHNS, CDR2 SASEGT. The V end lost 4 bases, the J end lost 1 base, and 13 bases lay between the germline ends. Here the CDR3 reads CASSVGLSGNTEAFF. In nucleotides, the CDR3 is TGTGCCAGCAGTGTCGGACTGTCTGGGAACACTGAAGCTTTCTTT.

V is TRBV30 and J is TRBJ1-4; weak D call: TRBD1 (6 bases). Per germline, CDR1 GTSNPN and CDR2 SVGIG (reference sequence). Trimming pared 0 bases from V and 1 base from J, leaving 21 bases between. This CDR3 is 19 amino acids long. The CDR3 loop reads CAWSVFRGGVIVTNEKLFF. CDR3 DNA sequence: TGTGCCTGGAGTGTATTCAGGGGAGGGGTAATAGTAACTAATGAAAAACTGTTTTTT.

To note about this clone: This probably arose from a read error, given a far larger clone one base away. The rearrangement uses TRBV4-3 and TRBJ1-2; unclear D gene. The CDR3 has 14 residues. V was clipped by 4 bases and J by 4 bases, with 13 bases between them. Germline V gene sequence: CDR1 LGHNA, CDR2 YSLEER. This CDR3 is CASSRELGSYGYTF. CDR3 bases: TGCGCCAGCAGCCGAGAGCTGGGCAGCTATGGCTACACCTTC.

The rearrangement joins TRBV4-1 to TRBJ1-6; a weak D match, TRBD1 (5 bases). The CDR3 spans 19 residues. The germline V gene encodes CDR1 MGHRA and CDR2 YSYEKL. V was clipped by 0 bases and J by 0 bases, with 15 bases between them. CDR3 DNA: TGCGCCAGCAGCCAAGATCTATGGCAGGGAAGCTCCTATAATTCACCCCTCCACTTT. This sequence encodes CASSQDLWQGSSYNSPLHF.

CDR3 protein: CASSGGVAGTDTQYF. As DNA, the CDR3 is TGTGCCAGCTCAGGTGGGGTAGCGGGCACAGATACGCAGTATTTT. The gene calls are TRBV6-5 and TRBJ2-3; the D gene is possibly TRBD2 (6 bases). Germline CDR1 and CDR2: MNHEY and SVGAGI. The CDR3 is made up of 15 amino acids. V gave up 8 bases and J gave up 1 base, with 16 bases separating them.

The chain has TRBV4-3 and TRBJ2-1; D gene ambiguous. The germline V gene has CDR1 LGHNA and CDR2 YSLEER. The length of the CDR3 is 14 residues. Trimming removed 0 bases from V and 6 bases from J, with 9 bases in between. CDR3 in amino acids: CASSQDFMANEQFF. In DNA, the CDR3 is TGCGCCAGCAGCCAAGACTTTATGGCCAATGAGCAGTTCTTC.

In DNA, the CDR3 is TGTGCCAGCAGTCCGAAGGGACTAGCGGGGAAAGAGACCCAGTACTTC. Translated: CASSPKGLAGKETQYF. The chain couples TRBV5-6 to TRBJ2-5; 13 bases align to TRBD2. The V segment lost 5 bases and the J segment 3 bases; nucleotides outside the gene matches: 7. The CDR3 sequence is 16 residues long. CDR1 is SGHDT, CDR2 YYEEEE, per germline. Together with reference TRBV5-6 and TRBJ2-5, the CDR3 gives the full variable domain: DAGVTQSPTHLIKTRGQQVTLRCSPKSGHDTVSWYQQALGQGPQFIFQYYEEEERQRGNFPDRFSGHQFPNYSSELNVNALLLGDSALYLCASSPKGLAGKETQYFGPGTRLLVL.

The chain recombines TRBV5-6 with TRBJ2-4; 11 bases map to TRBD2. The CDR3 extends over 15 amino acids. Germline V gene data show CDR1 as SGHDT and CDR2 as YYEEEE. V dropped 4 bases and J dropped 6; count of bases not matched to a gene: 6. Here the CDR3 DNA reads TGTGCCAGCAGCGCTACTAGCGGGGGCGGAAACATTCAGTACTTC. This codes for CASSATSGGGNIQYF. The full variable domain, completed using reference TRBV5-6 and TRBJ2-4, is DAGVTQSPTHLIKTRGQQVTLRCSPKSGHDTVSWYQQALGQGPQFIFQYYEEEERQRGNFPDRFSGHQFPNYSSELNVNALLLGDSALYLCASSATSGGGNIQYFGAGTRLSVL.

This chain connects TRBV7-6 to TRBJ2-7, with 8 bases fitting TRBD1. Germline CDR1 and CDR2: SGHVS and FNYEAQ. The CDR3 sequence is 16 residues long. V shed 1 base and J 7 bases; nucleotides not matched to a gene: 12. The CDR3 sequence: CASSLVMGAGGSEQYF. In DNA form, the CDR3 reads TGTGCCAGCAGCTTAGTTATGGGGGCAGGGGGCAGTGAGCAGTACTTC.

The V call is TRBV29-1, the J call TRBJ2-3, with D perhaps matching TRBD2 (6 bases). Per the germline V gene, CDR1 is SQVTM and CDR2 is ANQGSEA. V shed 4 bases and J shed 5 bases, with 13 bases lying between them. The length of the CDR3 is 13 residues. The CDR3 region is CSVVAGSQDTQYF. CDR3 DNA sequence: TGCAGCGTTGTGGCGGGAAGTCAAGATACGCAGTATTTT.

The chain employs TRBV9 and TRBJ2-1, with TRBD2 matching 8 bases. Germline loops: CDR1 SGDLS, CDR2 YYNGEE. The CDR3 has 18 amino acids. The V gene end was trimmed by 3 bases and the J gene end by 0 bases; junction bases not matched to a gene: 11. The chain's CDR3 is CASSASSLAGSSYNEQFF. DNA for the CDR3: TGTGCCAGCAGCGCCTCCTCTCTAGCGGGTTCCTCCTACAATGAGCAGTTCTTC. Combining the CDR3 with reference TRBV9 and TRBJ2-1 gives the whole variable domain DSGVTQTPKHLITATGQRVTLRCSPRSGDLSVYWYQQSLDQGLQFLIQYYNGEERAKGNILERFSAQQFPDLHSELNLSSLELGDSALYFCASSASSLAGSSYNEQFFGPGTRLTVL.

V and J are TRBV6-6 and TRBJ1-4, with a possible D match to TRBD1 (6 bases). The germline CDR1 and CDR2 sequences are MNHNY and SVGAGI (reference sequence). Deletions cut 6 bases from V and 4 bases from J, with 18 bases between. This CDR3 has 16 residues. CDR3 region: CASRREGDRRNEKLFF. The CDR3 DNA sequence: TGTGCCAGCAGACGGGAAGGTGACAGGCGTAATGAAAAACTGTTTTTT.

The gene calls are TRBV19 and TRBJ2-1, with TRBD1 identical over 8 bases. The CDR3 runs 15 residues. Trimming took 9 bases from V and 7 from J; bases not matched to a gene: 14. Germline CDR1 and CDR2: LNHDA and SQIVND (reference sequence). CDR3 protein: CASRGGQGRWNEQFF. CDR3 coding DNA: TGTGCCAGCAGAGGAGGACAGGGAAGATGGAATGAGCAGTTCTTC.

V and J are TRBV7-9 and TRBJ1-4; the match to TRBD1 covers 9 bases. The V and J ends lost 4 bases and 8 bases, in that order; junction bases with no gene match: 5. The CDR3 is 14 amino acids. Germline V gene sequence: CDR1 SEHNR, CDR2 FQNEAQ (reference sequence). Written as DNA, the CDR3 is TGTGCCAGCAGCTCCGGGACAGGGAACGAAAAACTGTTTTTT. Translating it yields CASSSGTGNEKLFF.